This T cell receptor (beta chain) was recovered during a study of cytomegalovirus exposure and HLA in healthy donors (dated by TCRdb to 2017 to 2019). Regarding the study in general: An earlier analysis of 550 to 700 of the donors reported 250 to 300 Gb of sequence data and 100 million to 140 million unique TCR beta sequences from about 180 million T cells. Roughly 310 gigabases of sequencing data and approximately 85 million unique TCR sequences were included in an early release covering roughly 700 HLA-typed donors. The genetic ancestry cluster associated with self-reported Caucasian donors included over 65% of the 300 to 400 genotyped donors. The study aimed to test whether signatures of past pathogen exposure could be identified by cataloging public T cell receptors. The T cell repertoires of 670 or so subjects were profiled by immunosequencing and related to cytomegalovirus serostatus. In addition to the first cohort of around 670 subjects, a separate validation cohort of about 120 different subjects was used. To predict cytomegalovirus infection status, the study combined high-throughput TCR immunosequencing, statistical association of individual TCRs with disease status, and machine learning. A later analysis re-examined previously published TCR beta repertoires from just over 650 donors and added high-resolution HLA genotyping to investigate patterns of TCR occurrence. Rather than drawing on any new phenotypic data, the later analysis identified candidate immune exposures from TCR beta sequences and the way those sequences occurred across donors. To decide whether each TCR beta V gene segment behaved as functional or pseudogenic, an earlier analysis of nearly 600 of the donors relied on high-throughput TCR beta sequencing. Donor age, sex, ethnicity and CMV serostatus were collected together with the repertoire data. A later genetic analysis took genome-wide SNP genotypes for about 65% of the 666 donors and used that subset as a discovery cohort. All discovery cohort repertoires had been generated on a single sequencing platform. HLA typing included class I and class II loci at four-digit resolution. The number of typed donors differed by locus: about 620-630 for A, B, C, DRB1 and DQB1; 500 to 550 for DQA1; about 600 for DPA1; and 450 to 480 for DPB1. Four or five DR-DQ haplotypes were treated as single units for association and clustering because of strong linkage in the cohort. On average, 235,054 unique TCR beta nucleotide sequences were sequenced per donor among 350 to 400 genotyped donors of the cohort, with 15% to 20% of those sequences being non-productive. Broader findings and caveats from the paper: In a later analysis, the rate of TCR association differed among HLA loci, with DRB1 alleles having the most associated TCRs and HLA-C alleles having the fewest. Linkage disequilibrium might explain the correlated functional status among segregating V segments, but an unknown experimental factor could not be excluded. A later analysis reported that several top co-occurrence clusters appeared linked to parvovirus B19, influenza, CMV and Epstein-Barr virus. In vitro tests confirmed that a few of the cytomegalovirus-associated TCR beta chains recognize cytomegalovirus antigens. A later genetic analysis reported fewer N-insertions in productive TCRs among donors in an Asian-associated ancestry cluster than the approximately 700-donor mean. The sequencing pipeline was judged likely to have produced a cluster of highly shared sequence variants as a technical artifact. HLA typing was unavailable for some donors at each locus, so association tests used only the typed subset. The cohort was sequenced for TCR beta chains only, and without alpha or paired-chain data the features that could be detected were limited. The authors suggested that the approach could potentially be extended to other disease states and immunological phenotypes. A later genetic analysis associated a missense DCLRE1C variant with V-gene and J-gene trimming of TCR beta chains, and an independent cohort replicated the association. An earlier analysis of approximately 530 of the donors showed that most TCR beta V segments appeared in productive rearrangements either about 87% or about 30% of the time, which broadly matched IMGT annotations. In a later analysis, about 16,000 TCR beta sequences were associated with specific HLA alleles at a false discovery rate of 0.05. A total of roughly 160 TCR beta chains were listed by the study as associated with cytomegalovirus. A further reported finding was that TCR beta sequences accurately predicted the HLA-A and HLA-B alleles for most subjects in the first cohort. A later analysis found that most CMV-associated TCR beta chains appeared HLA-restricted, with HLA associations seemingly driven largely by CMV exposure. A later analysis found that HLA-associated TCR beta chains were more clonally expanded and had lower generation probabilities than equally common non-associated chains. The classifier was reported to diagnose cytomegalovirus status with high specificity and sensitivity in both the original and validation cohorts. Because counts were too low, about 15 rarely observed V segments, including chromosome 9 orphons, were left out of the earlier analysis of approximately 500 of the donors. Strong co-occurrence of HLA alleles, especially DR and DQ, made assigning TCR associations to individual alleles difficult. Roughly uniform sequencing depth across donors was assumed in presence/absence analyses, although this assumption may not hold. Immune exposure information for the cohort was limited to CMV serostatus. Most TCR sequences were observed very rarely across donors, whereas some public TCRs were present in many individuals.

In total, just over 650 healthy bone marrow donors made up the cohort. At the time of sampling, all cohort members were nominally healthy, though unrecorded immune exposures were likely present. The donor tested CMV seropositive and was one of the 289 seropositive cohort members. A peripheral blood sample was provided by each donor, and peripheral blood mononuclear cells were used for TCR beta sequencing. Genomic DNA was extracted from the blood cell samples with the Qiagen DNeasy Blood Extraction Kit. Of note for this clone: No antigen is known for it. There are no base qualities to consult, and no much larger clone falls within one base.

Libraries were built with the immunoSEQ multiplex PCR assay. For the multiplex PCR, a mixture combining 60 forward primers for TCR Vbeta segments and 13 reverse primers for TCR Jbeta segments was used. A multiplex PCR assay on genomic DNA amplified the CDR3 region of rearranged TCR beta genes. The amplified TCR beta libraries were sequenced on the Illumina HiSeq System as 87-base-pair reads. In the paper's pipeline: Across the roughly 670 repertoires, a later analysis counted tens of millions of unique TCR beta chains, 9 million to 14 million of which were shared by at least two donors. A nearest-neighbor algorithm error-corrected the raw reads and collapsed the reads into unique sequences, merging closely related sequences to remove PCR and sequencing errors. Alignment of CDR3 sequences to IMGT reference sequences was used to assign V, D and J gene segments. Each retained sequence needed at least a six-nucleotide match to both a V gene segment and a J gene segment. A rearrangement counted as productive if the CDR3 had no stop codons and remained in frame with V and J, and every other rearrangement counted as non-productive. Following IMGT convention, CDR3 was defined as the stretch from the second conserved V-encoded cysteine to the conserved J-encoded phenylalanine. The earlier analysis of 587 of the donors excluded any sequence lacking an unambiguous match to a single V gene segment. An earlier analysis of a few hundred of the donors classified V segments as functional when productive rearrangements were above 56.7% and as segregating when the standard deviation between donors was above 5%. A statistical classification framework was built for diagnosing cytomegalovirus status from the catalog of TCR beta chain sequences. In a later analysis, TCR nucleotide sequences were compared against IMGT/GENE-DB human TR gene sequences so that V and J genes could be assigned. The TCRdist pipeline was used in a later analysis to assign CDR3 sequences and most-parsimonious VDJ recombination scenarios. In a later analysis, every TCR beta chain was defined by the combination of its CDR3 amino acid sequence and its V-gene family, and reads without a unique V-gene family were dropped. As a way to deal with suspected cross-contamination and a sequencing artifact, a later analysis dropped hundreds of nucleotide sequences that were highly shared and had low generation probability. In a later analysis, a clonal expansion index was calculated for each public chain from normalized within-repertoire ranks of inferred template counts. Generation probabilities in a later analysis came from a VDJ recombination model fitted to out-of-frame rearrangements, and those results were checked against IGoR. Hypergeometric tests were used in a later analysis to score TCR-TCR, TCR-HLA and TCR-CMV co-occurrence, with a repertoire-size bias correction applied to the TCR pairs. False discovery rates were estimated in a later analysis by permuting HLA or CMV assignments 20 times. A later analysis grouped co-occurring TCRs with DBSCAN, adding TCRdist sequence similarity when clustering within HLA-allele-positive subsets. Repertoires with fewer than 30,000 or more than 120,000 public chains, plus five repertoires with anomalous nucleotide sharing, were excluded from co-occurrence clustering. TCRdb re-hosts the immuneACCESS table, in-frame sequences only. Its copies lack some clones; in the studies checked, an unresolved V gene accounts for under half of them, and the cause for the rest is not known. The DNA was the basis for D and trimming; V, J and clone size are from that table. Counted in this sample were about 130,000 clones; 75% to 85% of them appeared once. Of the sample, 7% to 9.5% is held by the ten largest clones.

Sample: PBMCs. The sequence was collected from a man under 40 in good health and CMV-seropositive.

The sequenced DNA: TGTGCCAGCAGTTTAGAGGAGAGCTCCTACAATGAGCAGTTCTTC. Its coded protein is CASSLEESSYNEQFF. The V and J segments used are TRBV27 and TRBJ2-1, with no reliable assignment of the D segment. The trim is 2 bases for V and 0 bases for J, with a gap of 8 bases between the germline ends. The germline V gene encodes CDR1 MNHEY and CDR2 SMNVEV (reference sequence). The CDR3 runs 15 amino acids, cysteine and phenylalanine included. Only the CDR3 portion is preserved as DNA: 45 bases, with reading frame beginning at the first base.